The 27 T cell receptor beta chains below come from one sample, sequenced in a study of Ad26.COV2.S vaccination and SARS-CoV-2 variants. Some clones are missing from TCRdb's copy, which holds only in-frame ones; the method was immunoSEQ multiplex PCR. The table has fewer than 400,000 clones, roughly nine tenths seen once; the top ten hold 3.5%. Documented treatment: some 20 received Ad26.COV2.S at low or high dose, single or two shots; five or six received placebo; per-sample allocation not given. The samples were gathered on day 63 after the first injection of vaccine or placebo. Sequenced here: peripheral blood, sampled in a trial of Ad26.COV2.S vaccine versus placebo. These receptors were obtained from a person between 18 and 65 years old who received the Ad26.COV2.S COVID-19 vaccine or a placebo.

This clone was seen a few times. V usage is TRBV6-5 and J usage is TRBJ2-1; 8 bases are a match to TRBD1. This CDR3 is built from 15 residues. Losses at the gene ends were 6 bases for V and 4 bases for J; bases not matched to a gene: 8. The germline gives CDR1 MNHEY, CDR2 SVGAGI. CDR3 DNA sequence: TGTGCCAGCAGCGCTCCAGGGGGCGCATACAATGAGCAGTTCTTC. Translated, it gives CASSAPGGAYNEQFF.

Only a few counts were recorded for this clone. This chain links TRBV7-2 with TRBJ1-2; D gene uncertain. CDR3 length: 15 residues. V was cut by 5 bases and J by 8 bases, with 21 bases left in between. Germline assignment: CDR1 SGHTA and CDR2 FQGNSA. The CDR3 DNA follows: TGTGCCAGCAGCCCCCTAGGGAACTTCGTAGGCGGCTACACCTTC. It codes for CASSPLGNFVGGYTF.

The rearrangement links TRBV4-1 to TRBJ1-1; 8 bases fit TRBD1. V dropped 5 bases and J dropped 5; count of bases not matched to a gene: 13. The CDR3 is 16 residues long. Germline assignment: CDR1 MGHRA and CDR2 YSYEKL. The chain's CDR3 is CASSYGVRTGLTEAFF. DNA for the CDR3: TGCGCCAGCAGCTACGGGGTGAGGACAGGGCTTACTGAAGCTTTCTTT.

Here the CDR3 DNA reads TGTGCCAGCAGTTACTCGACGGGGGTTAGCAATCAGCCCCAGCATTTT. It translates to CASSYSTGVSNQPQHF. The J gene is TRBJ1-5, the V gene TRBV6-2 or TRBV6-3; possibly TRBD1 for D (5 bases). Germline assignment: CDR1 MNHEY and CDR2 SVGEGT. V dropped 0 bases and J dropped 0 bases, with 9 bases sitting between them. CDR3 length equals 16 residues.

This clone is a singleton in its sample. The V gene is TRBV4-1, the J gene TRBJ1-2; 12 positions agree with TRBD1. Germline CDR1 reads MGHRA; CDR2 reads YSYEKL. CDR3 size: 15 residues. After removal of 3 bases from V and 8 bases from J, the junction contained 7 bases not matched to a gene. The CDR3 coding sequence is TGCGCCAGCAGCCAGGTGGGACAGGGGGCAATAGGCTACACCTTC. This codes for CASSQVGQGAIGYTF.

V usage is TRBV6-5 and J usage is TRBJ2-3; TRBD2 might be the D (5 bases). Germline assignment: CDR1 MNHEY and CDR2 SVGAGI. Trimming stripped 2 bases from V and 14 bases from J, with 17 bases between. The CDR3 totals 13 residues. The CDR3 loop is CASSYGRKDSRYF. The DNA of the CDR3 is TGTGCCAGCAGTTACGGGCGAAAGGACTCCCGGTATTTT.

The chain joins TRBV27 to TRBJ2-3; 7 nucleotides agree with TRBD1. CDR1 and CDR2 (germline): MNHEY, SMNVEV (reference sequence). Losses at the gene ends were 7 bases for V and 4 bases for J; bases not matched to a gene: 5. The CDR3 is made up of 13 amino acids. Here the CDR3 DNA reads TGTGCCAGCAACCAACAGGGGTCAGATACGCAGTATTTT. This sequence encodes CASNQQGSDTQYF.

This rearrangement joins TRBV5-1 to TRBJ2-1; D not certain. The CDR3 consists of 13 residues. Per the germline V gene, CDR1 is SGHRS and CDR2 is YFSETQ. The V end lost 0 bases, the J end lost 10 bases, and 11 bases lay between the germline ends. CDR3 nucleotides: TGCGCCAGCAGCTTGGCCTCCCGGTCGGAGCAGTTCTTC. Its translation: CASSLASRSEQFF. The whole variable domain, filled in from reference TRBV5-1 and TRBJ2-1, reads KAGVTQTPRYLIKTRGQQVTLSCSPISGHRSVSWYQQTPGQGLQFLFEYFSETQRNKGNFPGRFSGRQFSNSRSEMNVSTLELGDSALYLCASSLASRSEQFFGPGTRLTVL.

J is TRBJ1-1 and V is TRBV5-4; maybe TRBD1 (5 bases). Between the trimmed V and J ends, which lost 0 bases and 7 bases, there was a span of 10 bases. Germline CDR1 is SGHNT and CDR2 is YYREEE (reference sequence). This CDR3 is 13 amino acids long. The CDR3 loop is CASSLEGRSEAFF. CDR3 DNA sequence: TGTGCCAGCAGCTTGGAGGGGCGTAGTGAAGCTTTCTTT. Combining the CDR3 with reference TRBV5-4 and TRBJ1-1 gives the whole variable domain ETGVTQSPTHLIKTRGQQVTLRCSSQSGHNTVSWYQQALGQGPQFIFQYYREEENGRGNFPPRFSGLQFPNYSSELNVNALELDDSALYLCASSLEGRSEAFFGQGTRLTVV.

The V gene is TRBV3-1 (or the pseudogene TRBV3-2), the J gene TRBJ1-1; 9 bases line up with TRBD1. Losses at the gene ends were 1 base for V and 3 bases for J; bases not matched to a gene: 0. The germline gives CDR1 LGHDT, CDR2 YNNKEL (reference sequence). The CDR3 has 14 residues. CDR3 in amino acids: CASSQGTGDTEAFF. DNA for the CDR3: TGTGCCAGCAGCCAAGGGACAGGGGACACTGAAGCTTTCTTT.

The chain joins TRBV4-1 to TRBJ1-2, with D unclear. Germline-derived CDR1 and CDR2 are MGHRA and YSYEKL. The V gene lost 4 bases and the J gene lost 8 bases, with 17 bases spanning the gap. This CDR3 contains 14 residues. The CDR3 DNA is TGCGCCAGCAGCCCTCGTTACGGGGATGGGGGCTACACCTTC. It codes for CASSPRYGDGGYTF.

The chain couples TRBV3-1 (or the pseudogene TRBV3-2) to TRBJ2-7; D is uncertain. Deletions cut 2 bases from V and 7 bases from J, with 9 bases between. Germline assignment: CDR1 LGHDT and CDR2 YNNKEL (reference sequence). CDR3 length: 12 amino acids. The CDR3 DNA is TGTGCCAGCAGCCAATTCGGTCAGGAGCAGTACTTC. It specifies CASSQFGQEQYF.

This clone appeared once. The chain carries TRBV20-1 and TRBJ2-3; D assignment may be TRBD1 or TRBD2 (5 bases each). Trimming took off 3 bases at V and 4 bases at J, with 14 bases between the two ends. The germline CDR1 and CDR2 sequences are DFQATT and SNEGSKA (reference sequence). The CDR3 contains 14 residues. CDR3 loop: CSASSGGGADTQYF. DNA of the CDR3: TGCAGTGCTAGTAGTGGTGGGGGAGCAGATACGCAGTATTTT.

CDR3 nucleotide sequence: TGTGCCTGGTCTCAGGTTGCTGGAGAGACCCAGTACTTC. Translating gives CAWSQVAGETQYF. The rearrangement joins TRBV30 to TRBJ2-5, with no clear D. The CDR3 consists of 13 residues. Trimming stripped 5 bases from V and 4 bases from J, with 14 bases between. The germline gives CDR1 GTSNPN, CDR2 SVGIG (reference sequence).

V is TRBV6-5 and J is TRBJ1-3; D ambiguous. The CDR3 runs to 14 residues. Germline V gives CDR1 MNHEY, CDR2 SVGAGI. Trimming removed 2 bases at V and 0 bases at J, with 5 bases between. The CDR3 reads CASSYRSSGNTIYF. In DNA form, the CDR3 reads TGTGCCAGCAGTTACAGGAGCTCTGGAAACACCATATATTTT.

The V gene is TRBV2, the J gene TRBJ1-2; the D gene is possibly TRBD1 (5 bases). The germline V and J ends were trimmed by 5 bases and 8 bases, with 6 bases remaining between them. The CDR3 has 10 residues. The germline V gene encodes CDR1 SNHLY and CDR2 FYNNEI. CDR3 amino acids: CASSRGGYTF. CDR3 sequence (DNA): TGTGCCAGCAGTAGGGGCGGCTACACCTTC.

This chain joins TRBV5-1 and TRBJ2-5; TRBD1 is a possible D gene (5 bases). Deletions cut 4 bases from V and 2 bases from J, with 18 bases between. Germline V gene lookup returns CDR1 SGHRS and CDR2 YFSETQ. This CDR3 spans 16 amino acids. CDR3 sequence: CASSPQTGRLQETQYF. Written as DNA, the CDR3 is TGCGCCAGCAGCCCCCAAACAGGAAGATTACAAGAGACCCAGTACTTC.

The chain recombines TRBV2 with TRBJ2-3; 8 nucleotides line up with TRBD1. The CDR3 runs 15 residues. Germline CDR1 and CDR2: SNHLY and FYNNEI. V shed 5 bases and J 2 bases; nucleotides not matched to a gene: 6. The CDR3 DNA is TGTGCCAGCAGTCCGGGACAGGAGAACACAGATACGCAGTATTTT. It yields the protein CASSPGQENTDTQYF.

J is TRBJ1-4 and V is TRBV6-1; no reliable D call. CDR1 and CDR2 from the germline V gene are MNHNS and SASEGT. The germline V and J ends were trimmed by 3 bases and 3 bases, with 8 bases remaining between them. CDR3 length equals 14 residues. The CDR3 loop reads CASSEGSPNEKLFF. The CDR3 bases are TGTGCCAGCAGTGAGGGATCTCCTAATGAAAAACTGTTTTTT.

V and J are TRBV5-1 and TRBJ1-1, with a tentative D call TRBD1 (5 bases). V was shortened by 4 bases and J by 1 base, with 14 bases between the two germline ends. The CDR3 has 15 residues. In germline, CDR1 is SGHRS, CDR2 YFSETQ. In nucleotides, the CDR3 is TGCGCCAGCAGCCCATCGGGGCCTAAGAACACTGAAGCTTTCTTT. Translating gives CASSPSGPKNTEAFF.

This rearrangement joins TRBV11-2 to TRBJ2-5; D not certain. The CDR3 runs 12 residues. Germline V gene lookup returns CDR1 SGHAT and CDR2 FQNNGV. Deletions cut 5 bases from V and 4 bases from J, with 8 bases between. CDR3 DNA sequence: TGTGCCAGCAGCCCCTGGGGAGAGACCCAGTACTTC. Encoded protein: CASSPWGETQYF.

V is TRBV14 and J is TRBJ2-7, with 7 bases identical to TRBD2. From germline, CDR1 is SGHDN and CDR2 FVKESK. V shed 1 base, J shed 5 bases, and the junction held 8 bases outside the gene matches. The CDR3 contains 15 residues. CDR3 amino acids: CASSQGAGRVHEQYF. CDR3 DNA sequence: TGTGCCAGCAGCCAAGGGGCGGGGAGGGTTCACGAGCAGTACTTC.

This clone has only one observation. Other DNA variants within this sample encode the same CDR3. V is TRBV6-5 and J is TRBJ1-1; D is uncertain. V lost 0 bases, J lost 5 bases, and 7 bases lay in between. The CDR3 has 13 amino acids. The germline CDR1 and CDR2 sequences are MNHEY and SVGAGI. The CDR3 here is CASSYSRGTEAFF. CDR3 in DNA: TGTGCCAGCAGTTACTCTAGAGGAACTGAAGCTTTCTTT.

The rearrangement uses TRBV18 and TRBJ1-3; 8 bases are a match to TRBD1. V lost 6 bases and J lost 0; bases outside the gene matches: 7. The CDR3 is 16 residues long. Germline V gene data show CDR1 as KGHSH and CDR2 as LQKENI. The CDR3 protein is CASSGGQGISGNTIYF. As DNA, the CDR3 is TGTGCCAGCTCGGGAGGACAGGGAATCTCTGGAAACACCATATATTTT.

This chain uses TRBV4-1 with TRBJ2-6; D gene uncertain. CDR1 is MGHRA, CDR2 YSYEKL, per germline. Between the trimmed V and J ends, which lost 5 bases and 0 bases, there was a span of 20 bases. The CDR3 has 19 amino acids. CDR3 residues: CASSSPLDMRTSGANVLTF. DNA for the CDR3: TGCGCCAGCAGCTCACCCCTAGACATGAGAACCTCTGGGGCCAACGTCCTGACTTTC.

The chain joins TRBV9 to TRBJ1-1; D unresolved. With 0 bases removed from V and 1 base from J, the gap between germline ends came to 7 bases. Germline V gives CDR1 SGDLS, CDR2 YYNGEE. The CDR3 has 14 residues. For the CDR3, the DNA is TGTGCCAGCAGCGTAGGGGAAACGAACACTGAAGCTTTCTTT. Translated: CASSVGETNTEAFF. The variable domain in full, completed from reference TRBV9 and TRBJ1-1, reads DSGVTQTPKHLITATGQRVTLRCSPRSGDLSVYWYQQSLDQGLQFLIQYYNGEERAKGNILERFSAQQFPDLHSELNLSSLELGDSALYFCASSVGETNTEAFFGQGTRLTVV.

This clone was counted only a few times. The chain carries TRBV5-4 and TRBJ1-1; D gene ambiguous. V lost 2 bases and J 5 bases, leaving 7 bases between the germline ends. Germline V gene lookup returns CDR1 SGHNT and CDR2 YYREEE (reference sequence). CDR3 length: 12 amino acids. CDR3 protein: CASSFAKTEAFF. CDR3 sequence (DNA): TGTGCCAGCAGCTTTGCTAAAACTGAAGCTTTCTTT.